This T cell receptor (beta chain) was recovered during a study of Ad26.COV2.S vaccination and SARS-CoV-2 variants. Study results and limitations: Overall T cell responses may have been underestimated by the analyses of TCR breadth and depth. Breadth of non-spike TCRs did not differ between vaccinees and placebo recipients.

A word on this clone: Antigen specificity is unknown.

This CDR3 is built from 17 residues. Germline-derived CDR1 and CDR2 are SGHVS and FQNEAQ. Trimming removed 1 base from V and 0 bases from J, with 14 bases in between. Treatment indicated: over 15 received Ad26.COV2.S at low or high dose, single or two shots; about 5 received placebo; per-sample allocation not given. Each sample was drawn 63 days after the first injection (of vaccine or placebo). Donation was by an adult aged 18-55 years who was in Boston. Ad26.COV2.S expressed prefusion-stabilized spike from the original Wuhan strain. The assay was immunoSEQ multiplex PCR, and TCRdb's table has in-frame clones only and misses some. The sample includes around 250,000 clones, approximately 89% of them seen just once.

The TCR sequence derives from a person between 18 and 65 years old who received the Ad26.COV2.S COVID-19 vaccine or a placebo. The chain is built from TRBV7-8 and TRBJ2-3, with unresolved D. The sequences come from peripheral blood, collected in a trial of Ad26.COV2.S vaccine versus placebo. The CDR3 bases are TGTGCCAGCAGCTTAGGGGTACCACTATCTAGCACAGATACGCAGTATTTT. It codes for CASSLGVPLSSTDTQYF.